This section outlines one TCR beta chain sequence together with its context. The CDR3 runs to 16 residues. The germline V gene encodes CDR1 LNHDA and CDR2 SQIVND (reference sequence). The trim removed 5 bases at V and 0 bases at J, leaving 8 bases unmatched. The protocol was immunoSEQ multiplex PCR, while the TCRdb copy is restricted to in-frame clones and leaves out a portion. The sample holds more than 200,000 clones; 65% to 85% are singletons and the top ten take under 11%. The data derive from a study of blood T cell repertoires in COVID-19. Input material: peripheral blood. The source of this sequence is an elderly woman with acute or convalescent COVID-19. The V and J genes are TRBV19 and TRBJ1-1, with TRBD1 identical over 8 bases. CDR3 in DNA: TGTGCCAGTAGTTCCCAGGGGACAGGTGTGAACACTGAAGCTTTCTTT. Its protein product is CASSSQGTGVNTEAFF.